This T cell receptor (beta chain) is drawn from a study of blood T cell repertoires in COVID-19. Study details: Samples taken during acute and convalescent COVID-19 were collected in the United States, Italy and Spain.

Sequencing was performed with immunoSEQ multiplex PCR; in TCRdb, only in-frame clones are kept and a portion is missing. Here the sample spans about 100,000 clones, 85% being singletons. The CDR3 is 13 amino acids. Germline values: CDR1 WSHSY, CDR2 SAAADI. The germline V and J ends were trimmed by 4 bases and 11 bases, with 15 bases remaining between them. Sequencing was done on a sample of peripheral blood. This TCR was sampled from a human donor in a cohort sampled during active COVID-19. The genes are TRBV10-2 and TRBJ1-5; D possibly corresponds to TRBD1 (5 bases). The CDR3 region is CASSGGPSTAQHF. CDR3 nucleotide sequence: TGCGCCAGCAGTGGGGGCCCCAGTACGGCCCAGCATTTT.